This TCR beta chain was identified in a study of early T cells in non-severe SARS-CoV-2 infection (dated by TCRdb to the early 2020s). About the full investigation: Because TCR sequencing relied on bulk RNA taken from unsorted whole blood, pairing of alpha and beta chains was not possible.

Broader findings and caveats from the paper: VDJdb matching was skewed toward anti-spike CD8 responses and likely underestimated virus-specific expansions by missing private and CD4 specificities.

Including the terminal cysteine and phenylalanine, the CDR3 comprises 12 residues. Only the CDR3 portion is preserved as DNA: 36 bases, with reading frame beginning at the first base. Trimming removed 3 bases from V and 5 bases from J, leaving 10 bases between the germline ends. CDR1 SQVTM and CDR2 ANQGSEA are derived from the germline V gene. A word on this clonotype: Its binding antigen is unknown. The sample holds no much larger clone one base away, and base qualities are not on file.

The library was obtained by 5' RACE. These reads were obtained on a NextSeq 500. In the TCR library protocol, unique molecular identifiers were attached to individual cDNA molecules to correct for PCR bias and sequencing error. TCR alpha and beta chains were both sequenced, and the abundances of alpha and beta sequences in each sample were closely correlated with each other. The paper's data handling went like this. Decombinator V4 was used to annotate TCR sequences for V gene, J gene and CDR3. Expanded TCRs were defined as changing significantly between any two time points under a Poisson model with p below 0.0001. TCR abundances were normalised to the total number of TCRs sequenced per sample and expressed as counts per million. MAIT TCRs were defined by TRAV1-2 paired with TRAJ12, TRAJ20 or TRAJ33, and iNKT TCRs by TRAV10 paired with TRAJ18. VDJdb, accessed 1 November 2021, was searched for CMV, EBV and SARS-CoV-2 annotated TCRs, excluding TCRs annotated for multiple antigens. TCRdb reanalyzed the raw reads on its own, using fastp at Q25 for trimming and MiXCR for clone calling, and kept in-frame beta chains. Each CDR3 protein appears once, grouped with its most common genes and DNA. In this record, the V and J calls reflect TCRdb's handling and not the investigators' own analysis. The sample table contains 68,000 or so distinct CDR3 sequences; only one count was recorded for more than 10% of them. Clones ranked in the top ten supply less than 2% of the sample.

The study was a case-control design nested within a healthcare worker cohort in London, UK, with weekly nasopharyngeal swab PCR tests and blood sampling. Healthcare workers were recruited during the week of the UK lockdown, between 23 and 31 March 2020, and followed weekly for up to about 15 weeks. The sequence links TRBV29-1 to TRBJ2-5, with TRBD1 perhaps the D gene, on 5 matching bases. The sequenced sample was whole blood. The origin of this receptor is an adult who was a healthcare worker with PCR-confirmed SARS-CoV-2 infection or an uninfected control (not recorded which). The base sequence is TGCAGCGTTGAGGCCCCAGGGGAGACCCAGTACTTC. Its coded protein is CSVEAPGETQYF.